This T cell receptor beta chain was observed in a study of HIV-infected patients and healthy controls. Antiretroviral therapy had run roughly three months, about 14 weeks, before follow-up blood collection. All unsorted peripheral T cells were captured because whole blood was used without fractionation. Donors lacked febrile or AIDS-related illness, tumors, and hepatitis B or C coinfection. Study findings and constraints: MAIT alpha-chain CDR3s were frequent in healthy controls, depleted in HIV+. Significant mean usage differences between HIV-infected patients and controls involved eight alpha and eight beta V genes.

This clonotype was seen ten or more times. Antigen specificity is unknown. Alpha and beta constant-region primers primed reverse transcription of about 500 ng RNA. Separate chain-specific third strand synthesis with multiplexing indices produced the alpha and beta libraries. TCRdb fed the 5' RACE reads into MiXCR, producing one record per CDR3 protein. This repertoire shows more than 4,000 distinct CDR3 sequences, more than 20% found once; its top ten account for about 27%. This clonotype was obtained from an adult with HIV infection. Sequences were derived from blood, sampled during antiretroviral therapy.

In DNA, the CDR3 is TGCAGTGCTAGAGATGCGCTAGGTGAAGCTTTCTTT. It translates to CSARDALGEAFF. The rearrangement links TRBV20-1 to TRBJ1-1; D ambiguous. The V gene lost 0 bases and the J gene lost 7 bases, with 9 bases spanning the gap. CDR3 length: 12 amino acids. The germline V gene has CDR1 DFQATT and CDR2 SNEGSKA (reference sequence).